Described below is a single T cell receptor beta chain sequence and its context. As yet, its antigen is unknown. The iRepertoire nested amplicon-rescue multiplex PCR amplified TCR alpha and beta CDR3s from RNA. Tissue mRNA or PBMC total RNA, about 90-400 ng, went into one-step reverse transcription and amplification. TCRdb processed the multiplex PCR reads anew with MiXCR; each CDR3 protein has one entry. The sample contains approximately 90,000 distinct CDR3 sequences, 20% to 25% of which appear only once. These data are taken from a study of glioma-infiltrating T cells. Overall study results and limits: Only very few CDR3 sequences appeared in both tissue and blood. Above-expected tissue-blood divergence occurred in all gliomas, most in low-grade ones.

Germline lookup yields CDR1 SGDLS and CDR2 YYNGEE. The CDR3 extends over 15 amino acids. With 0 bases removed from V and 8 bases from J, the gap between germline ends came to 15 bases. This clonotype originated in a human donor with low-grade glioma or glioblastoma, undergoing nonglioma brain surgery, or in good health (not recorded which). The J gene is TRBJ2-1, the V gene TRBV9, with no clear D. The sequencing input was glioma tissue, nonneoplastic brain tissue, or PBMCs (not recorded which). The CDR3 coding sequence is TGTGCCAGCAGCGTAGGGGCCACCCCTAGGGATGAGCAGTTCTTC. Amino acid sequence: CASSVGATPRDEQFF.